The clone carrying this TCR beta chain was seen a few times. Its antigen is unidentified. After constant-region reverse-primer amplification, full-length variable regions underwent semi-nested PCR with Nested Universal Primer A. MiXCR was run by TCRdb on the 5' RACE reads, yielding one entry per CDR3 protein. The table has roughly 60,000 distinct CDR3 sequences, less than 30% seen once. Regarding the study as a whole: Tumor Treg TCRs overlapped most with tumor naive CD4+ cells. Tumor memory CD4+ T cell TCR gene usage clustered with blood and lymph node memory CD4+ cells and lymph node naive CD4+ cells.

Germline V gene lookup returns CDR1 SGHRS and CDR2 YFSETQ. CDR3 length equals 17 residues. The trim removed 1 base at V and 0 bases at J, leaving 8 bases unmatched. Tregs were sorted as CD4+CD25+CD127-/low cells. Input material: tumor-infiltrating Tregs sorted from the breast tumor. The chain couples TRBV5-1 to TRBJ1-1, with 8 bases identical to TRBD1. This receptor was identified in a female donor with breast cancer. This chain's CDR3 is CASSLIAGQGLNTEAFF. As DNA, the CDR3 is TGCGCCAGCAGCTTGATCGCTGGACAGGGTTTGAACACTGAAGCTTTCTTT. Supplemented by reference TRBV5-1 and TRBJ1-1, the full variable domain reads KAGVTQTPRYLIKTRGQQVTLSCSPISGHRSVSWYQQTPGQGLQFLFEYFSETQRNKGNFPGRFSGRQFSNSRSEMNVSTLELGDSALYLCASSLIAGQGLNTEAFFGQGTRLTVV.